The clone carrying this TCR beta chain was seen many times. Its antigen is as yet unknown. The data are from a study of early T cells in non-severe SARS-CoV-2 infection. Study at large: Chains were unpaired, as sequencing was done on bulk RNA from unsorted whole blood.

CDR1 and CDR2 (germline): DFQATT, SNEGSKA (reference sequence). The CDR3 has 14 amino acids. The V end was cut by 3 bases, the J end by 2 bases, with 12 bases between. The library protocol tagged individual cDNA molecules with unique molecular identifiers. TCRdb called the 5' RACE reads again in MiXCR, with one record for every CDR3 protein. The sample consists of 55,000 to 65,000 distinct CDR3 sequences, 10% of them appearing once. Study results and caveats: Missing private and CD4 specificities, VDJdb matching favored anti-spike CD8 responses.

This chain links TRBV20-1 with TRBJ2-3; D perhaps matches TRBD1 (5 bases). The sequencing sample was made of whole blood. This receptor was identified in an adult who was a healthcare worker with PCR-confirmed SARS-CoV-2 infection or an uninfected control (not recorded which). DNA for the CDR3: TGCAGTGCTAGGTCAGGGTACTACACAGATACGCAGTATTTT. It specifies CSARSGYYTDTQYF.